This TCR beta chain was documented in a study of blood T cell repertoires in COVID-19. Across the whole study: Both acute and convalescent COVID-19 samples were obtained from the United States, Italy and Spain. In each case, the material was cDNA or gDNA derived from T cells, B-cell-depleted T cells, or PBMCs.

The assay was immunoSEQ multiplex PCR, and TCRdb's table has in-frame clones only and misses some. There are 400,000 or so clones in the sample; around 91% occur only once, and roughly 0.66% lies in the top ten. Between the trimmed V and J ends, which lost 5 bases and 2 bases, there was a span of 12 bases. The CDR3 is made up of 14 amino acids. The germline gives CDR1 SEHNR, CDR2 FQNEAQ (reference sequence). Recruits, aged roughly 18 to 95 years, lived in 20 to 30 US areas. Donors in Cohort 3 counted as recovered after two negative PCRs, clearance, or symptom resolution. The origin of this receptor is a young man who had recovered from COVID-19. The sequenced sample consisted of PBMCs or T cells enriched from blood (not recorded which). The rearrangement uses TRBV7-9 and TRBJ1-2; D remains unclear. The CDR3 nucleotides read TGTGCCAGCAGCATTGCCGACGGGAACTATGGCTACACCTTC. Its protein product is CASSIADGNYGYTF. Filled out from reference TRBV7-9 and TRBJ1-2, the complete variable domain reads DTGVSQNPRHKITKRGQNVTFRCDPISEHNRLYWYRQTLGQGPEFLTYFQNEAQLEKSRLLSDRFSAERPKGSFSTLEIQRTEQGDSAMYLCASSIADGNYGYTFGSGTRLTVV.